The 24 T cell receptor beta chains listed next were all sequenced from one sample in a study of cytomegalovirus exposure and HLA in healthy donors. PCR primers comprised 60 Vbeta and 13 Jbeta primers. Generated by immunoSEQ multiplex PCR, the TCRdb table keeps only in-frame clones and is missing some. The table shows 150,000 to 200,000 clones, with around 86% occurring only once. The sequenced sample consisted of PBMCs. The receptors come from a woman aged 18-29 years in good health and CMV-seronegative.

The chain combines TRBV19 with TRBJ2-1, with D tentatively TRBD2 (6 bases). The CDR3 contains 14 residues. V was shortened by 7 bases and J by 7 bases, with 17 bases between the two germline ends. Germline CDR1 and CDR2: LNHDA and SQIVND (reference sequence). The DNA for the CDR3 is TGTGCCAGTATGACTTGGGGGGAGTTGAATGAGCAGTTCTTC. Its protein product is CASMTWGELNEQFF.

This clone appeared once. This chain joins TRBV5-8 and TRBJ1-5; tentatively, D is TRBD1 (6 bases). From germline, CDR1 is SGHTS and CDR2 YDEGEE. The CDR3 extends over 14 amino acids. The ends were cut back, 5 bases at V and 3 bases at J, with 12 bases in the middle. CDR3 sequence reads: CASRDSGNNQPQHF. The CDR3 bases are TGTGCCAGCAGGGACAGCGGTAACAATCAGCCCCAGCATTTT.

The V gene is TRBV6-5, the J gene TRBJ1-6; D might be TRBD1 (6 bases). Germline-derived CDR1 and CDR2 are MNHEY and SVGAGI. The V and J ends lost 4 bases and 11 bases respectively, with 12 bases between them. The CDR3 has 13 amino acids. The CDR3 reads CASSSLRGTPLHF. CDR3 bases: TGTGCCAGCAGTTCCCTAAGGGGGACACCCCTCCACTTT.

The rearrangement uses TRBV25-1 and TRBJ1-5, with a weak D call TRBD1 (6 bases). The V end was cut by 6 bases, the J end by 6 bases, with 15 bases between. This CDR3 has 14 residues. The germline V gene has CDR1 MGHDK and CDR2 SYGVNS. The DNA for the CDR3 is TGTGCCAGCAGGGGTGAGGGGACACTTCAGCCCCAGCATTTT. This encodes CASRGEGTLQPQHF.

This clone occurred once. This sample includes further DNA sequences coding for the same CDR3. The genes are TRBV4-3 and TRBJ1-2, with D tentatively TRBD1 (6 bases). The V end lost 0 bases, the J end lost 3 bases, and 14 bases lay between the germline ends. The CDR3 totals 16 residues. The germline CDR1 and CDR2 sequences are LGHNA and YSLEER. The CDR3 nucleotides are TGCGCCAGCAGCCAAGAGATCCAGGGGATATACTATGGCTACACCTTC. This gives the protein CASSQEIQGIYYGYTF.

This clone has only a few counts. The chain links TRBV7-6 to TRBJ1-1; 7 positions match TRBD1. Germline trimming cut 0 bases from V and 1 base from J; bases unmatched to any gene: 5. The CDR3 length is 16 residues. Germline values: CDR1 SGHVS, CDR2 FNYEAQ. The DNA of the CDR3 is TGTGCCAGCAGCTTAGCTAGACAGGGCACGAACACTGAAGCTTTCTTT. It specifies CASSLARQGTNTEAFF.

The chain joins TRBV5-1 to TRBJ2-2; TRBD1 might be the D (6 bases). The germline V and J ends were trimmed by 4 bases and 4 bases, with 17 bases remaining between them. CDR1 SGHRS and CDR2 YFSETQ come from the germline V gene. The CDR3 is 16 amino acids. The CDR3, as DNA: TGCGCCAGCAGCCGAAATAACAGGGTTGTCACCGGGGAGCTGTTTTTT. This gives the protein CASSRNNRVVTGELFF.

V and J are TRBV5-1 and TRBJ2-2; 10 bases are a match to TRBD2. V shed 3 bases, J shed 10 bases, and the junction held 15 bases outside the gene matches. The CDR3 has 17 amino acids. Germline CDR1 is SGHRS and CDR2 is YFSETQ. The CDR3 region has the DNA TGCGCCAGCAGCTGGAGACGGCTAGCGGGGGCCCTTGAGGAGCTGTTTTTT. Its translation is CASSWRRLAGALEELFF.

The chain's CDR3 is CASSEEYGTGLADTQYF. The DNA of the CDR3 is TGTGCCAGCAGTGAAGAATACGGGACAGGGTTGGCAGATACGCAGTATTTT. J is TRBJ2-3 and V is TRBV6-1; 9 bases fit TRBD1. V was clipped by 1 base and J by 4 bases; unmatched bases: 9. The CDR3 covers 17 residues. Germline CDR1 and CDR2: MNHNS and SASEGT.

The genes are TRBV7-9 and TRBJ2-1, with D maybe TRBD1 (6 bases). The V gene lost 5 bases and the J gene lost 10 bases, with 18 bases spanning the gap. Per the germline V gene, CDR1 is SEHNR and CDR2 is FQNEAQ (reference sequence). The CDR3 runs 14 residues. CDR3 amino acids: CASSHSDRFWEQFF. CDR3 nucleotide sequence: TGTGCCAGCAGCCATTCGGACAGATTTTGGGAGCAGTTCTTC.

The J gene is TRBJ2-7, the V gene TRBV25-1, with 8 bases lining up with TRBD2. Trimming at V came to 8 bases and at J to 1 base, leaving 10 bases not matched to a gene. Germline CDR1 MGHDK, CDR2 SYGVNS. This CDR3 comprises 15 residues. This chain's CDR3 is CASRREGGGSYEQYF. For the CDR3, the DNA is TGTGCCAGCCGTCGGGAGGGGGGGGGTTCCTACGAGCAGTACTTC.

CDR3 in amino acids: CAISKRQGEETQYF. CDR3 in DNA: TGTGCCATCAGCAAACGACAGGGTGAAGAGACCCAGTACTTC. This rearrangement joins TRBV10-3 to TRBJ2-5; TRBD1 aligns across 7 bases. Unmatched junction bases numbered 7, after V lost 6 bases and J lost 3 bases. From germline, CDR1 is ENHRY and CDR2 SYGVKD. The CDR3 consists of 14 residues.

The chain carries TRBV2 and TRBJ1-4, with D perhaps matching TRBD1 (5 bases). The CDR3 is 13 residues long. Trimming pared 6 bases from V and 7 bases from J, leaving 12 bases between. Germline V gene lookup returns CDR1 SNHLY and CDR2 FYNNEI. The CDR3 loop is CASRTDGGEKLFF. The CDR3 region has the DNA TGTGCCAGCAGGACGGACGGGGGTGAAAAACTGTTTTTT.

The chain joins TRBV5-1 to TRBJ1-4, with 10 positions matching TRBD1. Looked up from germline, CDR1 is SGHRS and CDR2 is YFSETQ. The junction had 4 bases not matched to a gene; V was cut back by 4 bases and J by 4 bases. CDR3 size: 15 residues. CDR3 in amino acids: CASSTRTGGNEKLFF. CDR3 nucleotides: TGCGCCAGCAGCACCCGGACAGGGGGTAATGAAAAACTGTTTTTT.

This CDR3 is CASSPWRDNEKLFF. In DNA, the CDR3 is TGTGCCAGCTCACCATGGAGGGATAATGAAAAACTGTTTTTT. This chain joins TRBV18 and TRBJ1-4, with no clear D. The germline V gene has CDR1 KGHSH and CDR2 LQKENI. V lost 2 bases and J lost 4, with 8 bases in between. CDR3 length equals 14 residues.

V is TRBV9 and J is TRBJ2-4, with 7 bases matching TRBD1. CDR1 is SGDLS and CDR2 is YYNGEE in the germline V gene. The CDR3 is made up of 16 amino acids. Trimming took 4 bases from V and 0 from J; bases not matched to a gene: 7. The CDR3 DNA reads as TGTGCCAGCAGCCCCCGACAGGGCCTAGCCAAAAACATTCAGTACTTC. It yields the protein CASSPRQGLAKNIQYF. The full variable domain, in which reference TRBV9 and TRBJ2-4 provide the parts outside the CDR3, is DSGVTQTPKHLITATGQRVTLRCSPRSGDLSVYWYQQSLDQGLQFLIQYYNGEERAKGNILERFSAQQFPDLHSELNLSSLELGDSALYFCASSPRQGLAKNIQYFGAGTRLSVL.

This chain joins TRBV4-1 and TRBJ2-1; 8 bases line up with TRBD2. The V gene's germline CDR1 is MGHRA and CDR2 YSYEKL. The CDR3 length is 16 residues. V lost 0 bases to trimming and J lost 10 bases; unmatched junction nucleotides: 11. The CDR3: CASSQEQAGEGEEQFF. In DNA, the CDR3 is TGCGCCAGCAGCCAAGAGCAAGCGGGAGAGGGAGAGGAGCAGTTCTTC.

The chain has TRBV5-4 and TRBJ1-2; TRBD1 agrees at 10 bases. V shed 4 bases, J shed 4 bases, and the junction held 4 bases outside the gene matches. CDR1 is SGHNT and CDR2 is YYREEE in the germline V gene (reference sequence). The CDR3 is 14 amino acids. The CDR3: CASSRTGGIYGYTF. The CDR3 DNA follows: TGTGCCAGCAGCAGGACAGGGGGGATCTATGGCTACACCTTC.

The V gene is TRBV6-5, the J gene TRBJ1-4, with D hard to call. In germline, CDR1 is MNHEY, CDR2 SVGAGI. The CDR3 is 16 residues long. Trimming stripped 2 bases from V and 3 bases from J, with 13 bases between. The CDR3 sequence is CASSYLGGVANEKLFF. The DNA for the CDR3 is TGTGCCAGCAGTTACCTAGGAGGAGTGGCTAATGAAAAACTGTTTTTT.

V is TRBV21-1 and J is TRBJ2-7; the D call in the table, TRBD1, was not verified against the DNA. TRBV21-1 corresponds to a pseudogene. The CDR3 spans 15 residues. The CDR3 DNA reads TGTGCCAGCAGCTGGGACAGGGGTCCTTCCTACGAGCAGTACTTC. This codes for CASSWDRGPSYEQYF.

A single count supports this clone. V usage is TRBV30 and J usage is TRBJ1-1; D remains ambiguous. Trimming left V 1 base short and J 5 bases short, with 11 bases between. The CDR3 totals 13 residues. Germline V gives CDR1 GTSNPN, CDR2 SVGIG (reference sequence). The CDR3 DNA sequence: TGTGCCTGGAGTGGACCGCCGGGGACTGAAGCTTTCTTT. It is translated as CAWSGPPGTEAFF. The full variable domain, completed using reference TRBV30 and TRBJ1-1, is SQTIHQWPATLVQPVGSPLSLECTVEGTSNPNLYWYRQAAGRGLQLLFYSVGIGQISSEVPQNLSASRPQDRQFILSSKKLLLSDSGFYLCAWSGPPGTEAFFGQGTRLTVV.

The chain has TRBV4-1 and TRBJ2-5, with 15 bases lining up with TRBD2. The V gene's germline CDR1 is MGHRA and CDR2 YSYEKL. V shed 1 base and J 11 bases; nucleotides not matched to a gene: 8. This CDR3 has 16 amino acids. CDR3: CASSQAPGLAGGEQYF. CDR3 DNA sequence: TGCGCCAGCAGCCAAGCGCCGGGACTAGCGGGAGGAGAGCAGTACTTC.

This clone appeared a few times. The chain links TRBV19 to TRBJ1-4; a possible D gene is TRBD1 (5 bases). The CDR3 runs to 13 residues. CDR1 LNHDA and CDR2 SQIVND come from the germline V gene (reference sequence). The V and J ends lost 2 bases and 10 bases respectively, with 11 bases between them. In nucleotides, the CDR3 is TGTGCCAGTAGTATAATCCAGGGAGGAAAACTGTTTTTT. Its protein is CASSIIQGGKLFF.

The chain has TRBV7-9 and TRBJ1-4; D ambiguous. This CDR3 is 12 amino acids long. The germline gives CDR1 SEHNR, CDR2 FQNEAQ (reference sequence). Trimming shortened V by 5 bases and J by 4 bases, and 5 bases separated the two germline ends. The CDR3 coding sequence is TGTGCCAGCAGCCCCAATAATGAAAAACTGTTTTTT. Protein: CASSPNNEKLFF.